The clone carrying this TCR beta chain was seen only a few times. The data belong to a study of blood T cell repertoires in COVID-19. Study as a whole: Collection of acute and convalescent COVID-19 samples took place in the United States, Italy and Spain. Sample material is recorded as cDNA or gDNA derived from T cells, B-cell-depleted T cells, or PBMCs.

Looked up from germline, CDR1 is SGHTA and CDR2 is FQGNSA. Between the trimmed V and J ends, which lost 3 bases and 10 bases, there was a span of 13 bases. This CDR3 contains 13 residues. Source study methods: Amplification with reference gene primers provided the estimates of nucleated cell counts. Method: immunoSEQ multiplex PCR; TCRdb's copy keeps in-frame clones and lacks some. V, J and clone size were drawn from that table, and D and trimming were deduced from the DNA. This sample carries about 260,000 clones, under 90% of them seen once, and the ten largest clones take around 4%. Sequenced: peripheral blood. The rearrangement links TRBV7-2 to TRBJ2-1; D may be TRBD1 (6 bases). This receptor was identified in a man between 60 and 75 years old with acute or convalescent COVID-19. The CDR3 DNA is TGTGCCAGCAGCTTGGGGGACACTAGGGAGCAGTTCTTC. Its protein product is CASSLGDTREQFF.